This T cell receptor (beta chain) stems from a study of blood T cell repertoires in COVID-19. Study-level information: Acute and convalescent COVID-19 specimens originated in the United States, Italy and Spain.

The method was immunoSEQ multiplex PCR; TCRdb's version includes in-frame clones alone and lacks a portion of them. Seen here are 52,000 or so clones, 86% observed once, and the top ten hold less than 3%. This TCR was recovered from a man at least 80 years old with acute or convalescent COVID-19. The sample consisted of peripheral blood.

DNA of the CDR3: TGTGCCAGCAGTGAGGGGCAGCCCTATATGAATTCACCCCTCCACTTT. It encodes CASSEGQPYMNSPLHF. This rearrangement joins TRBV2 to TRBJ1-6; the D gene is possibly TRBD1 (5 bases). The germline V and J ends were trimmed by 3 bases and 7 bases, with 16 bases remaining between them. The CDR3 has 16 residues. The germline V gene has CDR1 SNHLY and CDR2 FYNNEI.